This T cell receptor (beta chain) appears in the sequencing data of a study of regulatory T cells in long-lasting Graves disease. Researchers made TCR beta libraries by using iRepertoire HTBI primers and running Arm-PCR on CDR3 regions. TCRdb re-derived calls from the multiplex PCR reads in MiXCR, one entry per CDR3 protein. The repertoire consists of some 410,000 distinct CDR3 sequences, with approximately 16% occurring once and the leading ten covering about 10%. Concerning this clonotype itself: Its cognate antigen is unknown. The limits of the CDR3 on the DNA are not certain, so only TCRdb's listed CDR3 is given.

Time point specified: newly diagnosed GD, antithyroid drugs for less than 3 months. PBMC RNA served as the TCR library source. Overall study findings and caveats: Less diverse TCR repertoires were seen in persistent Graves' patients than in newly diagnosed ones.

The CDR3 totals 13 residues, both ends included. Germline values: CDR1 MGHRA, CDR2 YSYEKL. A further study also used this sample, focusing on T cells in Graves' hyperthyroidism and ophthalmopathy. According to that study: When the TCR CDR3 underwent first-round RT-PCR, the HTBI primer set was used. Before onset, by a median of around six months, the model predicted ophthalmopathy.

V is TRBV4-1 and J is TRBJ1-2. The receptor was isolated from a woman aged 25 to 39 with Graves disease. The sequenced sample was peripheral blood mononuclear cells (PBMCs), obtained at new diagnosis, from a patient treated with antithyroid drugs. The CDR3 region is CASSQTSVRGYTF.